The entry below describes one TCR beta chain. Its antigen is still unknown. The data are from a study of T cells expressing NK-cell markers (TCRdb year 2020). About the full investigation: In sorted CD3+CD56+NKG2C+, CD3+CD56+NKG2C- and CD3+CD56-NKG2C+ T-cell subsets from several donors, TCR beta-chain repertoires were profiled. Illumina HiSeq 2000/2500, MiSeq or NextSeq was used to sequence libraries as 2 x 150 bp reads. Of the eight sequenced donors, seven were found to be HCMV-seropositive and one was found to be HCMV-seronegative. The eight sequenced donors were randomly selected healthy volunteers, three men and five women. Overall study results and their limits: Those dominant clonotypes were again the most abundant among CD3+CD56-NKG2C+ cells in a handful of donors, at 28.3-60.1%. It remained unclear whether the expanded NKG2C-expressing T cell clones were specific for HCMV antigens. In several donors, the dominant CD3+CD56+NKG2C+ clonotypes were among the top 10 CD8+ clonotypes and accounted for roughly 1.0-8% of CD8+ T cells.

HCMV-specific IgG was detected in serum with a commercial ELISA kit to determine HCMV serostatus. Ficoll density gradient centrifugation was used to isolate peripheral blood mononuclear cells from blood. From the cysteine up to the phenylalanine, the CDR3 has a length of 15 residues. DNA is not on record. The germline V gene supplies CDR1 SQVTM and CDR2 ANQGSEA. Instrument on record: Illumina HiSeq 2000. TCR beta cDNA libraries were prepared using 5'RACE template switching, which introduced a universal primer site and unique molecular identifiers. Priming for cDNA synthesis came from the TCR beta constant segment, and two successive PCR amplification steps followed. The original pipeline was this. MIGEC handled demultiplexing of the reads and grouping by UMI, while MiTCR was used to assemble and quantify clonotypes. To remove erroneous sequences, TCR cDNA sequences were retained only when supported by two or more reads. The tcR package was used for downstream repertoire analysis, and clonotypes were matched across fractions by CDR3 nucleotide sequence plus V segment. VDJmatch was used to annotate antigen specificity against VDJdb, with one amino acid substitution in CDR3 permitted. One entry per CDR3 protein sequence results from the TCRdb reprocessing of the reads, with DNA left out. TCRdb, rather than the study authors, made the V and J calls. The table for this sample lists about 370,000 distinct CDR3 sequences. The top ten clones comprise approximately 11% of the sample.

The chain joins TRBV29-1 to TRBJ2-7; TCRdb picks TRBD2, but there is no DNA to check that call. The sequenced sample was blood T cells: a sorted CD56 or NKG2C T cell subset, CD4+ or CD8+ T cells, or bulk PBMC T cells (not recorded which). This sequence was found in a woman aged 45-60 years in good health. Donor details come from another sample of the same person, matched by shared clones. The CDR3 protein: CSVEHPGLPEGEQYF.